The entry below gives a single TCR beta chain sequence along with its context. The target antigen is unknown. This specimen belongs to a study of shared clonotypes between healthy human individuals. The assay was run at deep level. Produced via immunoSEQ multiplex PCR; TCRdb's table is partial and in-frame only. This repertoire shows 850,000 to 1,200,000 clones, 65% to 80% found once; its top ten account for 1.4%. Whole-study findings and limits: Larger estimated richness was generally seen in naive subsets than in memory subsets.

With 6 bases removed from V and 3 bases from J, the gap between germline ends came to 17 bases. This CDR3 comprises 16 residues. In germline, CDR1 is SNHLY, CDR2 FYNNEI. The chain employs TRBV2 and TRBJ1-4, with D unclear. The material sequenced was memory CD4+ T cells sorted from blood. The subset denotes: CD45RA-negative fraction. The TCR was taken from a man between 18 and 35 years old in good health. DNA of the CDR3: TGTGCCAGCAGCGAGGATCGCGTAGATGCTAATGAAAAACTGTTTTTT. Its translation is CASSEDRVDANEKLFF.